This TCR beta chain was found in a study of post-analysis software for immune sequencing data. Study-wide results and caveats: Controls had lower frequencies than patients of a few TRBV segments, which included TRBV5-6, TRBV5-1 and TRBV20-1.

Remarks on this clonotype: Its target is not known.

Unique molecular identifiers were present in the TCR beta cDNA libraries. One entry per CDR3 protein, called by TCRdb with MiXCR from the PCR reads. The sample carries fewer than 900,000 distinct CDR3 sequences, about 43% recorded once. Germline-derived CDR1 and CDR2 are DFQATT and SNEGSKA (reference sequence). This CDR3 region has 17 residues. The ends lost 3 bases at V and 10 bases at J; junction bases unmatched: 19. Source material: blood. This sequence was found in a girl aged 5-17 years with multiple sclerosis. This chain connects TRBV20-1 to TRBJ2-1, with 9 positions matching TRBD2. The CDR3 sequence: CSARALALAGRVREQFF. The CDR3 DNA is TGCAGTGCTAGGGCCCTGGCTCTAGCGGGGAGGGTAAGGGAGCAGTTCTTC.